This T cell receptor beta chain came from a study of Graves' ophthalmopathy and Graves' hyperthyroidism. Whole-study findings and limits: Predictions made by the model for ophthalmopathy progression reached just over 70% sensitivity and almost 75% specificity.

Scientists amplified the TCR beta CDR3 regions from RNA transcripts. Following a first-round RT-PCR that used HTBI primers, a second-round multiplex PCR was carried out. A single record per CDR3 protein comes from TCRdb applying MiXCR to the multiplex PCR reads. The sample includes approximately 1.2 million distinct CDR3 sequences, around a third of them seen just once. This CDR3 spans 13 amino acids. V was pared by 5 bases and J by 7 bases, with 14 bases between. Germline V lookup: CDR1 MNHNY, CDR2 SVGAGI (reference sequence). Regarding this clonotype: The antigen remains unidentified.

This rearrangement joins TRBV6-6 to TRBJ2-5; weak D call: TRBD2 (5 bases). This receptor was identified in an adult man with Graves' hyperthyroidism. Sequencing was done on a sample of peripheral blood or thyroid tissue (not recorded which). The CDR3 is CASSGAVLLTQYF. CDR3 coding DNA: TGTGCCAGCAGTGGAGCGGTCCTCCTGACCCAGTACTTC.